These 17 T cell receptor beta chains share one sample of origin, sequenced in a study of T cells in Graves' hyperthyroidism and ophthalmopathy. Researchers amplified the TCR beta CDR3 regions from RNA transcripts. A first-round RT-PCR of the TCR CDR3 used the HTBI primer set. TCRdb fed the multiplex PCR reads into MiXCR, producing one record per CDR3 protein. The sample includes about 480,000 distinct CDR3 sequences, approximately 25% seen only once; the top ten take around 10%. Material: blood. The receptors stem from a woman in her thirties with Graves' ophthalmopathy.

V is TRBV6-5 and J is TRBJ2-7; possible D gene TRBD1, 7 bases. Trimming removed 2 bases at V and 12 bases at J, with 11 bases between. There are 11 residues in the CDR3. Germline V CDR1 and CDR2: MNHEY, SVGAGI. The CDR3 DNA is TGTGCCAGCAGTTACGGAGGGGACAGGTACTTC. It yields the protein CASSYGGDRYF.

The chain couples TRBV2 to TRBJ1-5, with 8 positions matching TRBD1. The CDR3 is 16 amino acids. V shed 5 bases, J shed 4 bases, and the junction held 10 bases outside the gene matches. Germline V CDR1 and CDR2: SNHLY, FYNNEI. The CDR3 is CASSPWTGSSNQPQHF. CDR3 in DNA: TGTGCCAGCAGTCCCTGGACAGGGAGCAGTAATCAGCCCCAGCATTTT.

The table lists this clonotype with many counts. The chain couples TRBV12-3 or TRBV12-4 to TRBJ2-5, with TRBD1 as a possible D gene (5 bases). The CDR3 runs 15 residues. Trimming shortened V by 3 bases and J by 4 bases, and 15 bases separated the two germline ends. The DNA of the CDR3 is TGTGCCAGCAGTTTTCCAGGGCTTTGGGGAGAGACCCAGTACTTC. This encodes CASSFPGLWGETQYF.

V usage is TRBV6-2 or TRBV6-3 and J usage is TRBJ1-1, with unresolved D. The CDR3 is 18 residues long. Germline V CDR1 and CDR2: MNHEY, SVGEGT. Between the trimmed V and J ends, which lost 2 bases and 5 bases, there was a span of 24 bases. CDR3: CASSYNVGVYGNGTEAFF. The DNA for the CDR3 is TGTGCCAGCAGTTACAATGTCGGGGTGTATGGGAATGGAACTGAAGCTTTCTTT.

This clonotype was seen ten or more times. The rearrangement joins TRBV19 to TRBJ1-5; tentatively, D is TRBD1 (6 bases). Germline CDR1 reads LNHDA; CDR2 reads SQIVND (reference sequence). CDR3 length: 16 residues. Deletions cut 6 bases from V and 1 base from J, with 16 bases between. The CDR3 DNA sequence: TGTGCCAGTAGGCGACGCATCGACAGGAGCAATCAGCCCCAGCATTTT. Translating it yields CASRRRIDRSNQPQHF.

The table lists this clonotype with many counts. CDR3 nucleotide sequence: TGTGCCAGCAGACCGGACAGGGTCCTGTACCAAGAGACCCAGTACTTC. Its translation is CASRPDRVLYQETQYF. The chain is built from TRBV12-3 or TRBV12-4 and TRBJ2-5; 8 nucleotides agree with TRBD1. Unmatched junction bases numbered 9, after V lost 6 bases and J lost 0 bases. This CDR3 has 16 residues.

CDR3 region: CASSLTGQGLYEQYF. In DNA, the CDR3 is TGTGCCAGCAGCCTTACGGGACAGGGTCTCTACGAGCAGTACTTC. The chain carries TRBV9 and TRBJ2-7, with 9 bases lining up with TRBD1. V gave up 4 bases and J gave up 3 bases; unmatched junction bases: 8. Germline lookup yields CDR1 SGDLS and CDR2 YYNGEE. This CDR3 spans 15 amino acids.

This chain joins TRBV20-1 and TRBJ1-5; D unresolved. The V end lost 0 bases, the J end lost 7 bases, and 13 bases lay between the germline ends. CDR3 length: 14 amino acids. Germline V gives CDR1 DFQATT, CDR2 SNEGSKA (reference sequence). As DNA, the CDR3 is TGCAGTGCTAGAGAGTCGGGTCGGGGACAGCCCCAGCATTTT. Translation: CSARESGRGQPQHF.

This chain joins TRBV30 and TRBJ2-2, with 8 bases aligning to TRBD1. V shed 3 bases, J shed 6 bases, and the junction held 9 bases outside the gene matches. Germline loops: CDR1 GTSNPN, CDR2 SVGIG (reference sequence). This CDR3 has 15 residues. The CDR3 here is CAWRIGTGSSGELFF. CDR3 bases: TGTGCCTGGAGGATCGGGACAGGTTCGTCCGGGGAGCTGTTTTTT.

This clonotype was observed once. J is TRBJ2-5 and V is TRBV19; D gene unclear. Germline CDR1 and CDR2: LNHDA and SQIVND (reference sequence). Trimming cost V 1 base and J 5 bases, with 14 bases left between them. This CDR3 contains 15 residues. CDR3 in amino acids: CASSIGPQGWETQYF. The CDR3 DNA follows: TGTGCCAGTAGTATAGGCCCCCAAGGATGGGAGACCCAGTACTTC.

CDR3 loop: CASGRTASNYGYTF. The CDR3 DNA reads TGTGCCAGCGGGAGGACAGCCTCTAACTATGGCTACACCTTC. The V and J genes are TRBV2 and TRBJ1-2, with D maybe TRBD1 (6 bases). The V and J ends lost 8 bases and 0 bases respectively, with 13 bases between them. Germline V gene lookup returns CDR1 SNHLY and CDR2 FYNNEI. CDR3 length: 14 residues.

This clonotype was counted a few times. This CDR3 reads CASSLYGRDNQPQHF. The DNA for the CDR3 is TGTGCCAGCAGTCTGTACGGGCGGGACAATCAGCCCCAGCATTTT. V and J are TRBV28 and TRBJ1-5; no reliable D call. Looked up from germline, CDR1 is MDHEN and CDR2 is SYDVKM. This CDR3 comprises 15 residues. Trimming cost V 5 bases and J 3 bases, with 14 bases left between them.

This clonotype was observed a few times. The chain is built from TRBV7-8 and TRBJ2-2; TRBD2 matches at 7 bases. Germline CDR1 is SGHVS and CDR2 is FQNEAQ. This CDR3 has 18 residues. V dropped 0 bases and J dropped 4; count of bases not matched to a gene: 11. CDR3 in amino acids: CASSLADPGRRGTGELFF. The CDR3 DNA reads as TGTGCCAGCAGCTTAGCGGACCCCGGGAGGCGGGGCACCGGGGAGCTGTTTTTT.

This clonotype has ten or more counts. V usage is TRBV18 and J usage is TRBJ2-7; D unclear. The CDR3 runs to 12 residues. Germline values: CDR1 KGHSH, CDR2 LQKENI. The ends were cut back, 3 bases at V and 9 bases at J, with 12 bases in the middle. CDR3 sequence: CASSPNRGGQYF. DNA for the CDR3: TGTGCCAGCTCACCTAATAGAGGCGGGCAGTACTTC.

This clonotype was seen ten or more times. J is TRBJ1-5 and V is TRBV2; D uncertain. Per germline, CDR1 SNHLY and CDR2 FYNNEI. Trimming took 5 bases from V and 3 from J, leaving 11 bases between them. The CDR3 has 14 amino acids. The CDR3 DNA is TGTGCCAGCAGTTCGGAACAGATCAATCAGCCCCAGCATTTT. This codes for CASSSEQINQPQHF.

A remark on this clonotype: Being one base from a much bigger clone, this may be a read error. The genes are TRBV27 and TRBJ2-2; TRBD1 or TRBD2 may be the D gene (5 bases each). The CDR3 consists of 15 residues. Per the germline V gene, CDR1 is MNHEY and CDR2 is SMNVEV (reference sequence). CDR3 in DNA: TGTGCCAGCCATCCGGTGGACACCCGCATCGGGGAGCTGTGTTTT. It yields the protein CASHPVDTRIGELCF.

As to this clonotype: A junction boundary mismatches the germline segment, possibly from a read error. V is TRBV12-3 or TRBV12-4 and J is TRBJ1-1, with D possibly matching TRBD1 (5 bases). The CDR3 sequence is 13 residues long. The CDR3 DNA follows: TGTGACAGCAGATGGGGGGGGTACACTGAAGCTTTCTTT. Its translation is CDSRWGGYTEAFF.